Listed below are T cell receptor beta chains from one sample, sequenced in a study of blood T cell repertoires in COVID-19. Generated by immunoSEQ multiplex PCR, the TCRdb table keeps only in-frame clones and is missing some. This table has more than 150,000 clones, roughly 85% appearing once. What was sequenced was peripheral blood. The receptors come from a man aged 55 to 70 with acute or convalescent COVID-19. The CDR3 runs from the conserved cysteine through the conserved F or W. The order of the fields is J gene, V gene, CDR3 protein.

TRBJ2-7	TRBV4-1	CASSRTSGADEQYF
TRBJ2-1	TRBV27	CASSLGRVSYNEQFF
TRBJ2-1	TRBV7-2	CASSPIVSSYNEQFF
TRBJ2-5	TRBV28	CASSPGRPGAQYF
TRBJ2-1	TRBV7-8	CASSLSSGSRYEQFF
TRBJ2-7	TRBV10-1	CASSRAPGGYEQYF
TRBJ1-1	TRBV28	CASSSPNKRGTEAFF
TRBJ1-1	TRBV12-3/TRBV12-4	CASSPGTEAFF
TRBJ1-5	TRBV6-6	CASSYRGRYSNQPQHF
TRBJ2-7	TRBV6-5	CASSSGSGIAYEQYF
TRBJ2-7	TRBV30	CAWSVKASGGEQYF
TRBJ1-4	TRBV24-1	CATSDAGGSGEKLFF
TRBJ2-7	TRBV3-1/TRBV3-2	CASAGGTSEAYEQYF
TRBJ2-7	TRBV7-9	CASSSSGLSYEQYF
TRBJ2-3	TRBV30	CAWRGRTSTDTQYF
TRBJ2-7	TRBV4-2	CASSHATGPSGNRVNEQYF
TRBJ1-2	TRBV19	CARNSTARYYGYTF
TRBJ2-7	TRBV18	CASSPTPGGGGYEQYF
TRBJ1-1	TRBV7-8	CASSPGQANTEAFF
TRBJ2-7	TRBV5-4	CASSLDRGSYEQYF
TRBJ1-2	TRBV19	CASTPRAGQGPQSAYTF
TRBJ2-7	TRBV19	CASSIGRAGLRQYF
TRBJ1-3	TRBV4-2	CASSRGTGNTIYF
TRBJ1-6	TRBV7-3	CASSLSLIPNSPLHF
TRBJ2-1	TRBV7-3	CASRRQDSNEQFF
TRBJ2-5	TRBV7-3	CASSHGLAGETQYF
TRBJ2-5	TRBV11-2	CASSLTGVQETQYF
TRBJ2-5	TRBV5-1	CASSLGAGQETQYF
TRBJ2-1	TRBV28	CASRTGRVYNEQFF
TRBJ2-2	TRBV6-5	CASSYRTRGTGELFF
TRBJ2-1	TRBV7-3	CASSASSGSSYNEQFF
TRBJ1-4	TRBV4-1	CASSQGGGKNEKLFF
TRBJ2-7	TRBV3-1/TRBV3-2	CASSRGGAWEQYF
TRBJ2-2	TRBV7-3	CASSSNARRVGGELFF
TRBJ2-7	TRBV6-5	CASSYVSGGRYEQYF
TRBJ2-2	TRBV4-2	CASSSRQGLAGGELFF
TRBJ1-1	TRBV28	CASRAMNTEAFF